Below, 13 T cell receptor beta chains from the same sample are listed, as sequenced in a study of glioma-infiltrating T cells. Amplification of TCR alpha and beta CDR3 regions from RNA used iRepertoire nested multiplex PCR. TCRdb processed the multiplex PCR reads anew with MiXCR; each CDR3 protein has one entry. The table shows around 140,000 distinct CDR3 sequences, with 39% occurring only once. The sample was glioma tissue, nonneoplastic brain tissue, or PBMCs (not recorded which). Receptors originate from a human donor with low-grade glioma or glioblastoma, undergoing nonglioma brain surgery, or in good health (not recorded which).

A few counts support this clonotype. CDR3 coding DNA: TGTGCCAGCAGTTACTCCGGGATGAGCTCTGGAAACACCATATATTTT. Its translation: CASSYSGMSSGNTIYF. The chain combines TRBV6-2 or TRBV6-3 with TRBJ1-3; D is ambiguous. This CDR3 contains 16 residues. Germline CDR1 reads MNHEY; CDR2 reads SVGEGT. Between the trimmed V and J ends, which lost 0 bases and 0 bases, there was a span of 9 bases.

The CDR3 here is CASSLRGGVTEAFF. CDR3 DNA sequence: TGTGCCAGCAGTCTCAGGGGAGGGGTCACTGAAGCTTTCTTT. The chain uses TRBV7-3 and TRBJ1-1, with D possibly being TRBD1 (6 bases). Deletions cut 6 bases from V and 4 bases from J, with 15 bases between. CDR3 length: 14 amino acids. CDR1 is SGHTA and CDR2 is FQGTGA in the germline V gene.

The chain combines TRBV6-6 with TRBJ1-1; no reliable D call. CDR1 and CDR2 from the germline V gene are MNHNY and SVGAGI (reference sequence). CDR3 size: 14 residues. V dropped 2 bases and J dropped 1 base, with 8 bases sitting between them. The CDR3 sequence is CASSYPRQNTEAFF. Here the CDR3 DNA reads TGTGCCAGCAGTTACCCTAGACAGAACACTGAAGCTTTCTTT.

The table lists this clonotype with a few counts. This chain links TRBV6-2 or TRBV6-3 with TRBJ2-7; D possibly corresponds to TRBD2 (5 bases). CDR1 and CDR2 from the germline V gene are MNHEY and SVGEGT. The germline V and J ends were trimmed by 7 bases and 2 bases, with 15 bases remaining between them. The CDR3 is 14 amino acids. This chain's CDR3 is CASKRATTTYEQYF. CDR3 nucleotide sequence: TGTGCCAGCAAGAGGGCCACCACAACCTACGAGCAGTACTTC.

As for this clonotype: At one boundary the junction diverges from the germline segment, which might be a read error. The chain recombines TRBV7-2 with TRBJ2-7; the D is unclear. CDR1 and CDR2 from the germline V gene are SGHTA and FQGNSA. The CDR3 is 14 amino acids. The CDR3 DNA reads TGTGCCCGCAGTGAAGAGTGGCAGTCCTACGAGCAGTACTTC. This codes for CARSEEWQSYEQYF.

This clonotype was recorded a few times. The rearrangement uses TRBV6-6 and TRBJ2-3; 9 bases map to TRBD1. Germline V gene sequence: CDR1 MNHNY, CDR2 SVGAGI (reference sequence). The junction had 8 bases not matched to a gene; V was cut back by 0 bases and J by 4 bases. The CDR3 spans 17 residues. The CDR3 nucleotides are TGTGCCAGCAGTTACTCGATCCCGGGACAGGGTCCAGATACGCAGTATTTT. Translation gives CASSYSIPGQGPDTQYF.

This clonotype was counted between two and nine times. The J gene is TRBJ2-7, the V gene TRBV28, with TRBD2 as a possible D gene (5 bases). Germline V gene data show CDR1 as MDHEN and CDR2 as SYDVKM. Deletions cut 5 bases from V and 1 base from J, with 9 bases between. The CDR3 loop spans 13 amino acids. The CDR3 here is CASSARTSYEQYF. CDR3 DNA sequence: TGTGCCAGCAGTGCCAGGACTTCCTACGAGCAGTACTTC.

The chain recombines TRBV28 with TRBJ1-2, with no clear D. The CDR3 has 11 amino acids. Germline CDR1 MDHEN, CDR2 SYDVKM. The V gene lost 6 bases and the J gene lost 8 bases, with 10 bases spanning the gap. The chain's CDR3 is CASSRLQGYTF. In nucleotides, the CDR3 is TGTGCCAGCAGCCGTCTTCAAGGCTACACCTTC.

V is TRBV4-1 and J is TRBJ1-2, with D perhaps TRBD1 (6 bases). V shed 0 bases and J shed 7 bases, with 18 bases lying between them. This CDR3 spans 16 amino acids. Germline V lookup: CDR1 MGHRA, CDR2 YSYEKL. CDR3: CASSQDQEGGKGGYTF. The CDR3 nucleotides are TGCGCCAGCAGCCAAGATCAGGAGGGGGGCAAGGGTGGCTACACCTTC.

This clonotype was seen a few times. This CDR3 is CASSYSSRVSSTDTQYF. The DNA for the CDR3 is TGTGCCAGCAGTTACTCGAGTCGGGTCTCTAGCACAGATACGCAGTATTTT. The J gene is TRBJ2-3, the V gene TRBV6-6; D is uncertain. V was pared by 0 bases and J by 0 bases, with 13 bases between. The CDR3 consists of 17 residues. The germline V gene encodes CDR1 MNHNY and CDR2 SVGAGI (reference sequence).

The rearrangement joins TRBV6-1 to TRBJ2-1; the D call may be TRBD1 or TRBD2 (5 bases each). V lost 6 bases to trimming and J lost 6 bases, with 15 bases between them. Germline V CDR1 and CDR2: MNHNS, SASEGT. The CDR3 extends over 14 amino acids. The CDR3 DNA sequence: TGTGCCAGCAGGGGGACCTCTCGGGGCAATGAGCAGTTCTTC. This codes for CASRGTSRGNEQFF.

The chain combines TRBV12-3 or TRBV12-4 with TRBJ1-2; D call uncertain. Trimming left V 6 bases short and J 4 bases short, with 15 bases between. CDR3 length equals 14 residues. CDR3 in DNA: TGTGCCAGCAGACTGGGCCTCACCCCCTATGGCTACACCTTC. As protein: CASRLGLTPYGYTF.

This clonotype was counted between two and nine times. The chain recombines TRBV6-1 with TRBJ2-5; 8 nucleotides align to TRBD1. CDR1 is MNHNS and CDR2 is SASEGT in the germline V gene. CDR3 size: 16 residues. V lost 6 bases to trimming and J lost 3 bases; unmatched junction nucleotides: 12. As DNA, the CDR3 is TGTGCCAGCAGCCACATACCGACAGGGGTTGAAGAGACCCAGTACTTC. It codes for CASSHIPTGVEETQYF.